These 29 T cell receptor beta chains were sequenced from one sample in a study of Graves' ophthalmopathy and Graves' hyperthyroidism. RNA transcripts were the template, and TCR beta CDR3 regions were amplified from them. RT-PCR was first run with HTBI primers, then multiplex PCR in a second round. TCRdb called the multiplex PCR reads again in MiXCR, with one record for every CDR3 protein. The profile covers around 1,000,000 distinct CDR3 sequences, with 35% to 45% appearing a single time and approximately 12% taken by the ten largest. The sequencing sample was made of peripheral blood or thyroid tissue (not recorded which). These receptors originate from an adult man with Graves' hyperthyroidism.

This clonotype was seen at least ten times. V and J are TRBV7-7 and TRBJ2-2; 7 bases match TRBD2. This CDR3 has 17 residues. CDR1 SSHAT and CDR2 FNYEAQ come from the germline V gene (reference sequence). V lost 5 bases to trimming and J lost 2 bases; unmatched junction nucleotides: 11. The CDR3 loop is CASSPRSGTTNTGELFF. The CDR3 DNA is TGTGCCAGCAGCCCGCGCTCCGGGACTACCAACACCGGGGAGCTGTTTTTT.

As to this clonotype: A much larger clone lies a single base off, so this may be a read error. The V and J genes are TRBV7-9 and TRBJ2-7, with D perhaps matching TRBD1 (6 bases). The J call may be faulty, since TRBJ2-1 better matches the DNA end. This CDR3 is 13 amino acids long. Germline V gene lookup returns CDR1 SEHNR and CDR2 FQNEAQ (reference sequence). In DNA form, the CDR3 reads TGTGCCAGCAGCCGGGACATACACTACGAGCAGTTCTTC. Encoded protein: CASSRDIHYEQFF.

This clonotype was counted ten times or more. This chain links TRBV20-1 with TRBJ2-5; 7 bases map to TRBD1. Germline lookup yields CDR1 DFQATT and CDR2 SNEGSKA (reference sequence). The J segment lost 0 bases and the V segment lost 5 bases, leaving 3 bases of the junction unmatched. The CDR3 runs to 13 residues. CDR3 nucleotide sequence: TGCAGTGCTCACGACAGGGACCAAGAGACCCAGTACTTC. Amino acid sequence: CSAHDRDQETQYF.

This clonotype was seen ten or more times. The V and J genes are TRBV19 and TRBJ1-2; D unresolved. The ends were cut back, 3 bases at V and 4 bases at J, with 9 bases in the middle. There are 13 residues in the CDR3. Per germline, CDR1 LNHDA and CDR2 SQIVND (reference sequence). The CDR3 region has the DNA TGTGCCAGTAGTATCGGACTCTTCTATGGCTACACCTTC. Translating gives CASSIGLFYGYTF.

Many counts were recorded for this clonotype. V gene TRBV12-3 or TRBV12-4 combines with J gene TRBJ1-1, with D unclear. V gave up 6 bases and J gave up 3 bases, with 11 bases separating them. This CDR3 contains 13 residues. The CDR3, as DNA: TGTGCCAGCAGACTCTATACGGACACTGAAGCTTTCTTT. This gives the protein CASRLYTDTEAFF.

This chain uses TRBV10-2 with TRBJ2-5; possibly TRBD1 for D (5 bases). The DNA end favors TRBJ2-7, so the J call may be wrong. The CDR3 spans 13 residues. Germline V CDR1 and CDR2: WSHSY, SAAADI. CDR3 region: CASSAKQGNEQYF. The CDR3 bases are TGCGCCAGCAGTGCAAAGCAGGGCAACGAGCAGTACTTC.

V usage is TRBV12-3 or TRBV12-4 and J usage is TRBJ2-7; possible D gene TRBD2, 5 bases. This CDR3 has 13 amino acids. V lost 8 bases and J 0 bases, leaving 11 bases between the germline ends. The CDR3 DNA sequence: TGTGCCAGCGGGAGAATTAGCTCCTACGAGCAGTACTTC. Residues: CASGRISSYEQYF.

The rearrangement links TRBV7-2 to TRBJ2-7; D tentatively reads TRBD1 or TRBD2 (5 bases each). V lost 1 base and J 6 bases, leaving 10 bases between the germline ends. The germline V gene encodes CDR1 SGHTA and CDR2 FQGNSA. This CDR3 has 13 residues. The CDR3 loop is CASSLVQRGEQYF. DNA of the CDR3: TGTGCCAGCAGCTTAGTACAGAGGGGCGAGCAGTACTTC.

This clonotype was seen at least ten times. V is TRBV10-3 and J is TRBJ2-2, with 10 bases aligning to TRBD1. The germline V gene has CDR1 ENHRY and CDR2 SYGVKD. The CDR3 has 16 residues. The J segment lost 2 bases and the V segment lost 10 bases, leaving 10 bases of the junction unmatched. The CDR3 nucleotides are TGTGCCACCGGAGAGGGACAGGGGACTAACACCGGGGAGCTGTTTTTT. This gives the protein CATGEGQGTNTGELFF.

The table lists this clonotype with many counts. V gene TRBV19 combines with J gene TRBJ1-5; D uncertain. V lost 7 bases to trimming and J lost 1 base, with 11 bases between them. The CDR3 length is 14 residues. The germline gives CDR1 LNHDA, CDR2 SQIVND (reference sequence). CDR3 sequence reads: CASNGPTSNQPQHF. CDR3 nucleotide sequence: TGTGCCAGTAATGGGCCTACCAGCAATCAGCCCCAGCATTTT.

V and J are TRBV7-2 and TRBJ1-4; D is ambiguous. From germline, CDR1 is SGHTA and CDR2 FQGNSA. The CDR3 is 15 residues long. V was clipped by 9 bases and J by 8 bases, with 22 bases between them. The CDR3 loop is CARRNTGSPGEKLFF. CDR3 DNA sequence: TGTGCCAGAAGGAATACCGGGTCCCCGGGGGAAAAACTGTTTTTT.

In this sample, this clonotype turned up a few times. Just one base apart from a much larger clone, this may be a read error. This chain joins TRBV7-9 and TRBJ1-2; 7 nucleotides line up with TRBD1. The CDR3 sequence is 15 residues long. CDR1 and CDR2 from the germline V gene are SEHNR and FQNEAQ (reference sequence). V dropped 5 bases and J dropped 7; count of bases not matched to a gene: 13. The CDR3 reads CASSAYRGDGGGYTF. The CDR3 nucleotides read TGTGCCAGCAGCGCCTACAGGGGTGATGGAGGTGGCTACACCTTC.

This rearrangement joins TRBV29-1 to TRBJ2-5; 10 bases fit TRBD1. CDR3 length: 12 residues. V gave up 8 bases and J gave up 5 bases; unmatched junction bases: 5. Germline values: CDR1 SQVTM, CDR2 ANQGSEA. CDR3 in DNA: TGCAGCTCCCGGACAGGGGGTGAGACCCAGTACTTC. The encoded protein is CSSRTGGETQYF.

In this sample, this clonotype turned up a few times. The chain employs TRBV19 and TRBJ1-1; no clear D. The CDR3 has 12 residues. Trimming shortened V by 7 bases and J by 10 bases, and 16 bases separated the two germline ends. The germline gives CDR1 LNHDA, CDR2 SQIVND (reference sequence). The DNA for the CDR3 is TGTGCCAGTACCCACTCCCCAGCGGCAGCTTTCTTT. The encoded protein is CASTHSPAAAFF.

Many counts were recorded for this clonotype. The rearrangement uses TRBV10-3 and TRBJ1-4; tentative D call: TRBD1 (5 bases). The length of the CDR3 is 16 residues. CDR1 and CDR2 from the germline V gene are ENHRY and SYGVKD. Trimming stripped 4 bases from V and 5 bases from J, with 17 bases between. This CDR3 reads CAISVHPAGINEKLFF. The CDR3 DNA is TGTGCCATCAGTGTCCACCCGGCAGGGATAAATGAAAAACTGTTTTTT.

V is TRBV15 and J is TRBJ2-5; 11 bases line up with TRBD2. CDR3 size: 20 residues. Germline V gene data show CDR1 as LNHNV and CDR2 as YYDKDF (reference sequence). Unmatched junction bases numbered 17, after V lost 0 bases and J lost 5 bases. CDR3 amino acids: CATSRDSGDGLAGTLETQYF. DNA for the CDR3: TGTGCCACCAGCAGAGATTCGGGGGACGGACTAGCGGGTACCCTGGAGACCCAGTACTTC.

This clonotype was seen repeatedly, ten times or more. The chain is built from TRBV20-1 and TRBJ1-5; possible D gene TRBD1, 5 bases. CDR1 is DFQATT, CDR2 SNEGSKA, per germline (reference sequence). V lost 4 bases to trimming and J lost 5 bases, with 18 bases between them. The CDR3 totals 15 residues. This CDR3 reads CSAIYTEDIYQPQHF. CDR3 sequence (DNA): TGCAGTGCTATCTACACCGAGGACATCTATCAGCCCCAGCATTTT.

The chain uses TRBV7-7 and TRBJ2-5; the match to TRBD2 covers 7 bases. The CDR3 length is 16 residues. Germline V lookup: CDR1 SSHAT, CDR2 FNYEAQ (reference sequence). V shed 4 bases and J 1 base; nucleotides not matched to a gene: 9. DNA for the CDR3: TGTGCCAGCAGCTCACCAGACGGGGGGACCCAAGAGACCCAGTACTTC. This gives the protein CASSSPDGGTQETQYF.

This clonotype was observed many times. The chain uses TRBV29-1 and TRBJ1-2; TRBD1 matches at 7 bases. Trimming at V came to 4 bases and at J to 6 bases, leaving 11 bases not matched to a gene. The CDR3 is 14 amino acids. CDR1 and CDR2 from the germline V gene are SQVTM and ANQGSEA. The CDR3 loop is CSVAKRIGTDGYTF. The CDR3 DNA follows: TGCAGCGTTGCGAAAAGAATCGGGACAGATGGCTACACCTTC.

This clonotype was seen repeatedly, ten times or more. The chain carries TRBV7-9 and TRBJ1-4; D is perhaps TRBD1 (6 bases). The germline CDR1 and CDR2 sequences are SEHNR and FQNEAQ (reference sequence). The length of the CDR3 is 13 residues. Trimming removed 11 bases from V and 8 bases from J, with 18 bases in between. The CDR3 here is CALRTEQSEKLFF. DNA of the CDR3: TGTGCCCTCCGGACAGAGCAGAGCGAAAAACTGTTTTTT.

A few counts support this clonotype. CDR3 bases: TGCGCCAGCGGCGGCAGGGGAGGTTCAGTAGACGAGCAGTACTTC. This gives the protein CASGGRGGSVDEQYF. The chain joins TRBV4-1 to TRBJ2-7; tentatively, D is TRBD1 or TRBD2 (6 bases each). Germline loops: CDR1 MGHRA, CDR2 YSYEKL. The ends were cut back, 8 bases at V and 5 bases at J, with 22 bases in the middle. This CDR3 region has 15 residues.

The V and J genes are TRBV12-3 or TRBV12-4 and TRBJ2-6; TRBD1 aligns across 8 bases. V lost 5 bases to trimming and J lost 9 bases; unmatched junction nucleotides: 6. CDR3 size: 14 residues. The CDR3 DNA is TGTGCCAGCAGTCGCGCGGACAGGGACAACGTCCTGACTTTC. It codes for CASSRADRDNVLTF.

This clonotype has at least ten counts. The chain recombines TRBV7-8 with TRBJ1-4, with 9 bases identical to TRBD1. The CDR3 spans 14 residues. Per germline, CDR1 SGHVS and CDR2 FQNEAQ. The junction had 3 bases not matched to a gene; V was cut back by 7 bases and J by 3 bases. The CDR3 DNA sequence: TGTGCCAGCACCGGGACAGGGTCTAATGAAAAACTGTTTTTT. Translation: CASTGTGSNEKLFF. The full variable domain, with the rest looked up from reference TRBV7-8 and TRBJ1-4, is GAGVSQSPRYKVAKRGQDVALRCDPISGHVSLFWYQQALGQGPEFLTYFQNEAQLDKSGLPSDRFFAERPEGSVSTLKIQRTQQEDSAVYLCASTGTGSNEKLFFGSGTQLSVL.

A single count supports this clonotype. This CDR3 is missing its conserved last phenylalanine or tryptophan, likely due to a read error. Because the CDR3's place on the DNA is in doubt, the DNA is left out and the CDR3 is given as listed by TCRdb. The chain combines TRBV20-1 with TRBJ2-6; the table's D call, TRBD1, was not checked against the DNA. The length of the CDR3 is 13 amino acids, counting both ends. Germline assignment: CDR1 DFQATT and CDR2 SNEGSKA (reference sequence). The CDR3 is CSVAGSGANVLVL.

Remarks on this clonotype: The junction departs from the called germline gene at one end, perhaps through a read error. V and J are TRBV29-1 and TRBJ2-5; TRBD1 aligns across 9 bases. The CDR3 consists of 8 residues. Germline V lookup: CDR1 SQVTM, CDR2 ANQGSEA. The CDR3 DNA reads TGCAGCGTCGACAGGGGGGACTTC. Amino acids: CSVDRGDF.

The chain uses TRBV29-1 and TRBJ2-2; 7 bases map to TRBD1. The CDR3 is 13 amino acids. Trimming cost V 4 bases and J 8 bases; bases outside gene matches: 7. CDR1 and CDR2 (germline): SQVTM, ANQGSEA. CDR3 protein: CSVGQGVNGELFF. The CDR3 nucleotides read TGCAGCGTTGGCCAGGGGGTTAATGGGGAGCTGTTTTTT.

The chain carries TRBV7-2 and TRBJ1-1; D remains unclear. Per the germline V gene, CDR1 is SGHTA and CDR2 is FQGNSA. V lost 4 bases and J lost 3, with 12 bases in between. The CDR3 has 14 amino acids. In nucleotides, the CDR3 is TGTGCCAGCAGCTCGGAGGGAGGGTACACTGAAGCTTTCTTT. Translating it yields CASSSEGGYTEAFF. Combining the CDR3 with reference TRBV7-2 and TRBJ1-1 gives the whole variable domain GAGVSQSPSNKVTEKGKDVELRCDPISGHTALYWYRQSLGQGLEFLIYFQGNSAPDKSGLPSDRFSAERTGGSVSTLTIQRTQQEDSAVYLCASSSEGGYTEAFFGQGTRLTVV.

The chain couples TRBV24-1 to TRBJ2-2; D remains unclear. The CDR3 has 16 residues. Germline assignment: CDR1 KGHDR and CDR2 SFDVKD. Trimming cost V 11 bases and J 4 bases, with 22 bases left between them. CDR3 loop: CASSPMGIPSTGELFF. CDR3 nucleotide sequence: TGTGCCAGCTCACCAATGGGGATACCATCCACCGGGGAGCTGTTTTTT.

This clonotype was counted a few times. This clone may be a read error of a much larger clone one base away. The chain uses TRBV6-5 and TRBJ1-6, with D uncertain. There are 15 residues in the CDR3. Between the trimmed V and J ends, which lost 6 bases and 0 bases, there was a span of 9 bases. From germline, CDR1 is MNHEY and CDR2 SVGAGI. CDR3 amino acids: CASRSTSSYNSPLHF. The CDR3 DNA follows: TGTGCCAGCAGGTCGACGAGCTCCTATAATTCACCCCTCCACTTT.